The clone carrying this T cell receptor beta chain was observed at least ten times. What it binds is not known. The CDR3 runs 13 residues. Germline CDR1 SGHRS, CDR2 YFSETQ. The trim removed 4 bases at V and 6 bases at J, leaving 4 bases unmatched. Each CDR3 protein is one row after TCRdb ran MiXCR on the 5' RACE reads. The sample holds fewer than 450,000 distinct CDR3 sequences, approximately 4% seen once. This sample was taken from a study of T cells after yellow fever vaccination. The wider study: Fractions low in cell number were prepared with SMART-Seq v4 Ultra Low Input.

General study points: Contaminants from the bulk population, in the form of abundant clonotypes, could be found in FACS-sorted repertoires. The study found a weaker secondary response that peaked faster, day 5 versus 15. Detected again after the booster were most primary-vaccination clones, at nearly 97% CD4 and around 91% CD8.

This sequence was found in a man younger than 30 who received the YFV17D yellow fever vaccine. The material sequenced was PBMCs, taken 5 days after the yellow fever booster vaccination. The rearrangement uses TRBV5-1 and TRBJ2-1, with TRBD1 matching over 7 bases. The CDR3 bases are TGCGCCAGCAGCGCAGGGGGTCTCAATGAGCAGTTCTTC. Translation: CASSAGGLNEQFF.